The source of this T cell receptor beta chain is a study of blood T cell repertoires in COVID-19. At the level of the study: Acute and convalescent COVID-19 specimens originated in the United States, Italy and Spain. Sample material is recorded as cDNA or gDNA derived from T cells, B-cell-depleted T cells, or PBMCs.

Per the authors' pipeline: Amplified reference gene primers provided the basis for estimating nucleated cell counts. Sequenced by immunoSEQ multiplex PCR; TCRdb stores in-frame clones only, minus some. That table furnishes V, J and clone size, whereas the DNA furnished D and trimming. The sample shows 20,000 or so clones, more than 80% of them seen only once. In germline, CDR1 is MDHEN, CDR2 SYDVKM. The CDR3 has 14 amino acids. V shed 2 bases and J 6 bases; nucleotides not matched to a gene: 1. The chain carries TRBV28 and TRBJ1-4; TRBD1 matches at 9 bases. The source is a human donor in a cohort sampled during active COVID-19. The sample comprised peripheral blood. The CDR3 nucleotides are TGTGCCAGCAGTTTACGACAGGGGGATGAAAAACTGTTTTTT. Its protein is CASSLRQGDEKLFF.